The 6 T cell receptor beta chains given below trace back to one sample, sequenced in a study of cytomegalovirus exposure and HLA in healthy donors. The PCR contained 60 Vbeta and 13 Jbeta primers. Produced via immunoSEQ multiplex PCR; TCRdb's table is partial and in-frame only. The data show some 76,000 clones, with approximately 84% seen just once and 2% to 2.5% held by the top ten. Specimen: PBMCs. These receptors originate from a woman aged 45 to 65 in good health and CMV-seronegative.

The chain links TRBV30 to TRBJ1-2; possibly TRBD1 for D (6 bases). CDR1 is GTSNPN, CDR2 SVGIG, per germline (reference sequence). This CDR3 contains 14 residues. The ends were cut back, 4 bases at V and 4 bases at J, with 16 bases in the middle. The CDR3 protein is CAWIRGGGLYGYTF. The CDR3 region has the DNA TGTGCCTGGATCAGGGGAGGGGGACTCTATGGCTACACCTTC.

This chain links TRBV7-9 with TRBJ2-1; weak D call: TRBD1 (6 bases). Germline lookup yields CDR1 SEHNR and CDR2 FQNEAQ (reference sequence). Trimming shortened V by 7 bases and J by 0 bases, and 16 bases separated the two germline ends. CDR3 length equals 16 residues. In nucleotides, the CDR3 is TGTGCCAGCACCCCCCCAGGGGAGAGCTCCTACAATGAGCAGTTCTTC. Translating gives CASTPPGESSYNEQFF.

The table lists this clone with a count of one. The rearrangement links TRBV7-2 to TRBJ2-5, with 8 bases that match TRBD1. Per the germline V gene, CDR1 is SGHTA and CDR2 is FQGNSA. After removal of 5 bases from V and 3 bases from J, the junction contained 5 bases not matched to a gene. CDR3 size: 14 residues. CDR3 nucleotides: TGTGCCAGCAGCCGGGACAGGATTGAAGAGACCCAGTACTTC. Translating gives CASSRDRIEETQYF.

The chain recombines TRBV9 with TRBJ2-1; D possibly corresponds to TRBD2 (5 bases). V shed 0 bases and J shed 11 bases, with 21 bases lying between them. There are 16 residues in the CDR3. Germline CDR1 is SGDLS and CDR2 is YYNGEE. CDR3 protein: CASSVGMDSRVVKQFF. The CDR3 coding sequence is TGTGCCAGCAGCGTAGGGATGGACTCCCGAGTGGTAAAGCAGTTCTTC.

The sample holds one count of this clone. The rearrangement links TRBV5-6 to TRBJ2-5, with TRBD2 identical over 9 bases. V gave up 5 bases and J gave up 2 bases; unmatched junction bases: 7. This CDR3 spans 15 amino acids. Germline loops: CDR1 SGHDT, CDR2 YYEEEE. As DNA, the CDR3 is TGTGCCAGCAGTACGAGCGGGGGGTCGCAAGAGACCCAGTACTTC. Its protein product is CASSTSGGSQETQYF. The full variable domain, in which reference TRBV5-6 and TRBJ2-5 provide the parts outside the CDR3, is DAGVTQSPTHLIKTRGQQVTLRCSPKSGHDTVSWYQQALGQGPQFIFQYYEEEERQRGNFPDRFSGHQFPNYSSELNVNALLLGDSALYLCASSTSGGSQETQYFGPGTRLLVL.

The chain combines TRBV9 with TRBJ2-2, with D uncertain. Between the trimmed V and J ends, which lost 5 bases and 7 bases, there was a span of 12 bases. The CDR3 length is 13 residues. The V gene's germline CDR1 is SGDLS and CDR2 YYNGEE. CDR3 sequence: CASSANFGGELFF. CDR3 nucleotide sequence: TGTGCCAGCAGTGCGAATTTCGGCGGGGAGCTGTTTTTT.